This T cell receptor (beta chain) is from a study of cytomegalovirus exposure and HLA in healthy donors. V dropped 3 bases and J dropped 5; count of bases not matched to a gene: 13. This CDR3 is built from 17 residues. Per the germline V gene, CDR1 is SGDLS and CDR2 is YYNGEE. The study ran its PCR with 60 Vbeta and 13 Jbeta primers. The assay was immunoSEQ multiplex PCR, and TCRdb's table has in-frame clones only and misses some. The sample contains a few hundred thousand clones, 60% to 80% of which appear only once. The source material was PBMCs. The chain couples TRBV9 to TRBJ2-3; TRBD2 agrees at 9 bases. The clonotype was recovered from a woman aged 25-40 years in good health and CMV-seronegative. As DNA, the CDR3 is TGTGCCAGCAGCGGAGACCTCGGGCGGGGGGGACGAGATACGCAGTATTTT. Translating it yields CASSGDLGRGGRDTQYF.